This is a list of T cell receptor beta chains from one sample in a study of OX40 agonist ivuxolimab in advanced cancers. Profiling relied on immunoSEQ multiplex PCR, and the TCRdb table lists in-frame clones only, not all of them. The sample contains tens of thousands of clones, 90% of which appear only once. The input for sequencing was CD4+ or CD8+ T cells sorted from blood, taken in a trial of the OX40 agonist ivuxolimab. The receptor source for this set is an adult with an advanced solid tumor such as melanoma, head and neck, liver or kidney cancer. Both conserved end residues are part of each CDR3. The D gene is left open where the match is weak. Not every row has a clone size; where given, it reads once, few, many or a size class.

clone_size: NA; j_call: TRBJ2-5; d_call: NA; v_call: TRBV9; cdr3_aa: CASSPTGGPSYQETQYF; cdr3_nt: TGTGCCAGCAGCCCAACCGGGGGGCCCAGCTACCAAGAGACCCAGTACTTC
clone_size: NA; j_call: TRBJ1-5; d_call: TRBD1; v_call: TRBV11-3; cdr3_aa: CASSYGTGGAWSNQPQHF; cdr3_nt: TGTGCCAGCAGCTACGGGACAGGGGGCGCGTGGAGCAATCAGCCCCAGCATTTT
clone_size: NA; j_call: TRBJ1-3; d_call: NA; v_call: TRBV5-4; cdr3_aa: CASSFAGGRNTIYF; cdr3_nt: TGTGCCAGCAGCTTCGCGGGGGGAAGAAACACCATATATTTT
clone_size: NA; j_call: TRBJ2-3; d_call: TRBD2; v_call: TRBV4-1; cdr3_aa: CASSSSGKRLDTQYF; cdr3_nt: TGCGCCAGCAGCTCTAGCGGGAAAAGGTTAGATACGCAGTATTTT
clone_size: NA; j_call: TRBJ1-1; d_call: NA; v_call: TRBV19; cdr3_aa: CASRRGNTEAFF; cdr3_nt: TGTGCCAGTAGGCGGGGGAACACTGAAGCTTTCTTT
clone_size: NA; j_call: TRBJ2-2; d_call: TRBD2; v_call: TRBV27; cdr3_aa: CASSLASGRENTGELFF; cdr3_nt: TGTGCCAGCAGTTTGGCTAGCGGGAGGGAGAACACCGGGGAGCTGTTTTTT
clone_size: NA; j_call: TRBJ2-7; d_call: NA; v_call: TRBV18; cdr3_aa: CASSPGQTGDEQYF; cdr3_nt: TGTGCCAGCTCACCCGGCCAGACAGGAGACGAGCAGTACTTC
clone_size: NA; j_call: TRBJ2-6; d_call: NA; v_call: TRBV19; cdr3_aa: CASSIVGMGGGRISGANVLTF; cdr3_nt: TGTGCCAGTAGTATAGTTGGGATGGGGGGTGGGCGTATCTCTGGGGCCAACGTCCTGACTTTC
clone_size: NA; j_call: TRBJ2-1; d_call: NA; v_call: TRBV7-2; cdr3_aa: CASSLGARDEQFF; cdr3_nt: TGTGCCAGCAGCTTGGGAGCTCGGGATGAGCAGTTCTTC
clone_size: NA; j_call: TRBJ2-3; d_call: NA; v_call: TRBV10-3; cdr3_aa: CAITREVAQTDTQYF; cdr3_nt: TGTGCCATCACCCGAGAGGTGGCTCAGACAGATACGCAGTATTTT
clone_size: NA; j_call: TRBJ2-3; d_call: NA; v_call: TRBV10-3; cdr3_aa: CAISFRDTQYF; cdr3_nt: TGTGCCATCTCTTTCCGGGATACGCAGTATTTT
clone_size: NA; j_call: TRBJ2-2; d_call: TRBD1; v_call: TRBV11-3; cdr3_aa: CASSLGTGITGELFF; cdr3_nt: TGTGCCAGCAGCCTCGGGACAGGGATTACCGGGGAGCTGTTTTTT
clone_size: NA; j_call: TRBJ2-3; d_call: TRBD2; v_call: TRBV2; cdr3_aa: CASSATVAGGGQYF; cdr3_nt: TGTGCCAGCAGTGCGACGGTAGCGGGAGGGGGGCAGTATTTT
clone_size: NA; j_call: TRBJ2-5; d_call: NA; v_call: TRBV4-3; cdr3_aa: CASSQDRVQETQYF; cdr3_nt: TGCGCCAGCAGCCAAGATCGGGTTCAAGAGACCCAGTACTTC
clone_size: few; j_call: TRBJ1-3; d_call: NA; v_call: TRBV9; cdr3_aa: CASSQGSGNTIYF; cdr3_nt: TGTGCCAGCAGCCAGGGCTCTGGAAACACCATATATTTT
clone_size: NA; j_call: TRBJ2-3; d_call: TRBD2; v_call: TRBV6-1; cdr3_aa: CASSDRLAGGTDTQYF; cdr3_nt: TGTGCCAGCAGTGATAGACTAGCGGGAGGGACAGATACGCAGTATTTT
clone_size: NA; j_call: TRBJ1-1; d_call: NA; v_call: TRBV28; cdr3_aa: CASSGRNTEAFF; cdr3_nt: TGTGCCAGTTCCGGTCGGAACACTGAAGCTTTCTTT